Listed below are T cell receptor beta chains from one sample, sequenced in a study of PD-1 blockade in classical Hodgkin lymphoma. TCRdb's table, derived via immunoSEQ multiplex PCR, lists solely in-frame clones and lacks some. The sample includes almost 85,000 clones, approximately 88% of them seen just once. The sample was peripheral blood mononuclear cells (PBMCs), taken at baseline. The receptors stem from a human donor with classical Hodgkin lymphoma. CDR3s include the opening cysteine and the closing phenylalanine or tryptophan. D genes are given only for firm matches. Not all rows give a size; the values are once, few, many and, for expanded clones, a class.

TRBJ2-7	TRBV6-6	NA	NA	CASRDQGFHEQYF	TGTGCCAGCAGGGACCAGGGGTTCCACGAGCAGTACTTC
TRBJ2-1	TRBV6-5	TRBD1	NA	CASSPGQGNEQFF	TGTGCCAGCAGTCCCGGACAGGGAAATGAGCAGTTCTTC
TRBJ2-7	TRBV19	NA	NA	CASMLNREQYF	TGTGCCAGTATGTTAAATCGCGAGCAGTACTTC
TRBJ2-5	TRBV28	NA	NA	CASSWEGGETQYF	TGTGCCAGCAGTTGGGAGGGGGGGGAGACCCAGTACTTC
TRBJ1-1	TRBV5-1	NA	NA	CASSPLVAEGTEAFF	TGCGCCAGCAGCCCGTTGGTTGCGGAAGGCACTGAAGCTTTCTTT
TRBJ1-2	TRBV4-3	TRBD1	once	CASSQLGQGDYGYTF	TGCGCCAGCAGCCAACTGGGACAGGGGGACTATGGCTACACCTTC
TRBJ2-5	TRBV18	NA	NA	CASSPLTLTGQETQYF	TGTGCCAGCTCACCTCTAACATTGACAGGTCAAGAGACCCAGTACTTC
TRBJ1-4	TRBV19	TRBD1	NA	CASNTGAMDEKLFF	TGTGCCAGTAACACAGGGGCCATGGATGAAAAACTGTTTTTT
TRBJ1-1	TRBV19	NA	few	CASSIPGYTEAFF	TGTGCCAGTAGTATCCCGGGATACACTGAAGCTTTCTTT
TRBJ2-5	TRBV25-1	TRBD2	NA	CASSRLAGGETQYF	TGTGCCAGCAGCAGACTAGCGGGAGGAGAGACCCAGTACTTC
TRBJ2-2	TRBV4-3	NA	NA	CASSQDNQRGPGELFF	TGCGCCAGCAGCCAAGATAATCAGCGCGGGCCCGGGGAGCTGTTTTTT
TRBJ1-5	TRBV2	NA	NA	CASRKGLESNQPQHF	TGTGCCAGCAGGAAAGGGTTAGAAAGCAATCAGCCCCAGCATTTT
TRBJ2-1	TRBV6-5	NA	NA	CASRPSDAGEQFF	TGTGCCAGTCGACCCTCGGACGCTGGTGAGCAGTTCTTC
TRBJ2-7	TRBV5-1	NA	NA	CASSPMDPGWQYF	TGCGCCAGCAGCCCAATGGACCCTGGGTGGCAGTACTTC
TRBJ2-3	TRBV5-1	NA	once	CASSLARMRGESDTQYF	TGCGCCAGCAGCTTGGCCAGGATGAGGGGGGAATCAGATACGCAGTATTTT
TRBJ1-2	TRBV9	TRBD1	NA	CASSVEAPGGSNYGYTF	TGTGCCAGCAGCGTAGAGGCCCCAGGGGGTTCTAACTATGGCTACACCTTC
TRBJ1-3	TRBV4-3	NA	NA	CASSQDQSNSGNTIYF	TGCGCCAGCAGCCAAGATCAGAGCAACTCTGGAAACACCATATATTTT
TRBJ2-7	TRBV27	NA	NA	CASSLTWSSYEQYF	TGTGCCAGCAGCCTTACCTGGAGTTCCTACGAGCAGTACTTC
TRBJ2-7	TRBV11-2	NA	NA	CASSLVGGYEQYF	TGTGCCAGCAGCTTAGTGGGCGGGTACGAGCAGTACTTC
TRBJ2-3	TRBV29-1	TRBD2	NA	CSVQGLAGVTDTQYF	TGCAGCGTGCAGGGACTAGCGGGAGTAACAGATACGCAGTATTTT
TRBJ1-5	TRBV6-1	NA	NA	CASTPERAYNQPQHF	TGTGCCAGCACTCCGGAGAGGGCGTACAATCAGCCCCAGCATTTT
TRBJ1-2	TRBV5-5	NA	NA	CASSSVRSDYGYTF	TGTGCCAGCAGCTCCGTCAGGAGCGACTATGGCTACACCTTC
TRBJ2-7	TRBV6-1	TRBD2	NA	CATLAGGGGSEQYF	TGTGCCACCTTAGCGGGAGGGGGGGGTAGCGAGCAGTACTTC
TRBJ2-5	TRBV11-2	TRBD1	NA	CASSLDPQGVETQYF	TGTGCCAGCAGCTTAGATCCCCAGGGGGTGGAGACCCAGTACTTC
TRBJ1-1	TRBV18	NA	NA	CASSTRQGNTEAFF	TGTGCCAGCTCTACCAGGCAAGGGAACACTGAAGCTTTCTTT